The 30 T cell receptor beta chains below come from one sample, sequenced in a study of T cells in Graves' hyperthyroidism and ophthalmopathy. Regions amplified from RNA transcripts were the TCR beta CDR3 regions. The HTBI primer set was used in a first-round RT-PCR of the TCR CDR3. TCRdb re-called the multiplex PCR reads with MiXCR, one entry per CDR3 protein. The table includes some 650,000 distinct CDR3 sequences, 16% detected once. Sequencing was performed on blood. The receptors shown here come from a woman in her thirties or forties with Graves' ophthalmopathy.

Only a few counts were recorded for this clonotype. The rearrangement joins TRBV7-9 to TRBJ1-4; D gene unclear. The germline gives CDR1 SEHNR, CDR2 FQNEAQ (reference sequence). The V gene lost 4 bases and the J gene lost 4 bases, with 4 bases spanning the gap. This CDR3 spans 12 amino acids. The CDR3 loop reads CASSSNNEKLFF. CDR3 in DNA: TGTGCCAGCAGCTCGAATAATGAAAAACTGTTTTTT.

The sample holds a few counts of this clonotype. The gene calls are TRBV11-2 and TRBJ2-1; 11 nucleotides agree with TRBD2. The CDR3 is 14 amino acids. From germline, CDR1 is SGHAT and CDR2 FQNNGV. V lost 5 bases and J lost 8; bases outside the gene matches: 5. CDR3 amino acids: CASSTSGSLYEQFF. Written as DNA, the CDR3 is TGTGCCAGCAGCACTAGCGGGAGTCTCTATGAGCAGTTCTTC.

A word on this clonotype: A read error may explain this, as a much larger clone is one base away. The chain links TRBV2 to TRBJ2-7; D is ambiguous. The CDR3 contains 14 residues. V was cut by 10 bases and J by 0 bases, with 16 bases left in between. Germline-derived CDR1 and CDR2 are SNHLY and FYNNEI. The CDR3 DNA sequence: TGTGCCAACAGAGGTTTCGAGGTCTCCTACGAGCAGTACTTC. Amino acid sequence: CANRGFEVSYEQYF.

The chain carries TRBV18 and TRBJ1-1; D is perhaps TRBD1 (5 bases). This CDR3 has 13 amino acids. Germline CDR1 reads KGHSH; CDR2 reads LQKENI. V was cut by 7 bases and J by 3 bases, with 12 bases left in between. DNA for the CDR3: TGTGCCAGCTTACTCAGGGAGTACACTGAAGCTTTCTTT. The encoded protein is CASLLREYTEAFF.

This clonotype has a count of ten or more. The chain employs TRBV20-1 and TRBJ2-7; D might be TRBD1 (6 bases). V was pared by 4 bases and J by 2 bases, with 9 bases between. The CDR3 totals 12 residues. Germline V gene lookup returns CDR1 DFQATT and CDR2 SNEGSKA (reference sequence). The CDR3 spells CSAMGTTYEQYF. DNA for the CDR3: TGCAGTGCTATGGGGACAACCTACGAGCAGTACTTC.

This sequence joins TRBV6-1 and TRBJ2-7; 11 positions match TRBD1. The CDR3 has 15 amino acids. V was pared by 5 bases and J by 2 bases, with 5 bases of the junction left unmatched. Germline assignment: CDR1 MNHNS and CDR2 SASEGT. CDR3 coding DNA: TGTGCCAGCAGTCGTACGGGACAGGGGGCCTACGAGCAGTACTTC. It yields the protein CASSRTGQGAYEQYF.

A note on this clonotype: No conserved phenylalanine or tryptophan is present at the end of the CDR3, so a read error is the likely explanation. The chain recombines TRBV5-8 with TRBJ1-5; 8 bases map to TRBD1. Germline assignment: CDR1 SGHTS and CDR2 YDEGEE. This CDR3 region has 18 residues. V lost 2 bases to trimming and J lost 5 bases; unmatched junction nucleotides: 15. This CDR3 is CASSFASSGTGPYQPQHL. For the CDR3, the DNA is TGTGCCAGCAGCTTTGCGTCTTCCGGGACAGGTCCTTATCAGCCCCAGCATCTT.

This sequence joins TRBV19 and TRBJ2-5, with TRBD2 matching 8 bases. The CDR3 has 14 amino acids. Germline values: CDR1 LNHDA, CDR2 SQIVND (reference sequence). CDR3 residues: CATKNSGGGETQYF. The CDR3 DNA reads TGTGCAACCAAGAATTCGGGGGGGGGCGAGACCCAGTACTTC.

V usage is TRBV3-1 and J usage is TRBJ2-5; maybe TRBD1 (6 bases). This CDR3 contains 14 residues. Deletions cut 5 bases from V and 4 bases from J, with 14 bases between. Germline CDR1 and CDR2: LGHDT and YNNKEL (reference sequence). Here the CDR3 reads CASSSAWGPETQYF. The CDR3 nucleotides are TGTGCCAGCAGCTCCGCTTGGGGGCCAGAGACCCAGTACTTC.

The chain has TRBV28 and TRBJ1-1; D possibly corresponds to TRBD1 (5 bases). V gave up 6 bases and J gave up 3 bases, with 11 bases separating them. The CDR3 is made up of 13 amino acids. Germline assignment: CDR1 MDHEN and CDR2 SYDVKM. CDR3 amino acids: CASRSTEDTEAFF. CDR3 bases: TGTGCCAGCAGGTCGACAGAGGACACTGAAGCTTTCTTT.

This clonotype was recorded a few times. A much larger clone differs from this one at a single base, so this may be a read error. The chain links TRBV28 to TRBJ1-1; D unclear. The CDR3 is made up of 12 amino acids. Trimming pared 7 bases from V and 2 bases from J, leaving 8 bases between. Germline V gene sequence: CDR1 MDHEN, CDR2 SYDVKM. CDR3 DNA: TGTGCCAGCACCCGCCTCAACACTGAAGCTTTCTTT. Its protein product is CASTRLNTEAFF.

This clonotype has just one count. CDR3 loop: CASSQVLVNNSPLHF. In DNA form, the CDR3 reads TGCGCCAGCAGCCAAGTTCTGGTCAATAATTCACCCCTCCACTTT. The chain combines TRBV4-1 with TRBJ1-6, with D unclear. V was shortened by 1 base and J by 5 bases, with 9 bases between the two germline ends. The length of the CDR3 is 15 residues. From germline, CDR1 is MGHRA and CDR2 YSYEKL.

CDR3 nucleotide sequence: TGTGCCAGCAGCTTAGGGACTAGCGGGAGGGCCCCGTATGGGAATGAGCAGTTCTTC. It translates to CASSLGTSGRAPYGNEQFF. V is TRBV11-2 and J is TRBJ2-1, with 15 bases lining up with TRBD2. Germline V gene sequence: CDR1 SGHAT, CDR2 FQNNGV. CDR3 length equals 19 residues. The junction had 11 bases not matched to a gene; V was cut back by 1 base and J by 7 bases.

The CDR3 DNA follows: TGTGCCAGCTCCCACCCCCAAAGCTATACCGAAAGAGAGCAGTTCTTC. Translating it yields CASSHPQSYTEREQFF. The V call is TRBV18, the J call TRBJ2-1, with D unclear. Germline V gene lookup returns CDR1 KGHSH and CDR2 LQKENI. The CDR3 is 16 residues long. The V end was cut by 6 bases, the J end by 10 bases, with 25 bases between.

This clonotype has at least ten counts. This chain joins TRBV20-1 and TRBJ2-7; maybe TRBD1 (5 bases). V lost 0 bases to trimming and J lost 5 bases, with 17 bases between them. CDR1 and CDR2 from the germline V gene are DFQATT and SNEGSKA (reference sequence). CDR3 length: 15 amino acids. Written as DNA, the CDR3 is TGCAGTGCTAGAGATCCAAGACAGTCTTTAGACGAGCAGTACTTC. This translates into CSARDPRQSLDEQYF.

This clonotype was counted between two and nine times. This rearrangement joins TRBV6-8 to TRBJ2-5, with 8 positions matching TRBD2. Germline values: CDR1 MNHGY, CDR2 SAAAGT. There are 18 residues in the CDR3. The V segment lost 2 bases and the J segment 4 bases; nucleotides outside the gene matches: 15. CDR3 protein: CASSYPLNPGLEVETQYF. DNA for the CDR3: TGTGCCAGCAGTTACCCCCTTAATCCGGGACTAGAGGTAGAGACCCAGTACTTC.

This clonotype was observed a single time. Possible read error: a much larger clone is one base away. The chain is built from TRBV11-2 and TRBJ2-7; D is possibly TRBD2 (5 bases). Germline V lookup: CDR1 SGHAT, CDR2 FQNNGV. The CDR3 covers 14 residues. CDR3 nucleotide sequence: TGTGCCGGCAGCTTAGTGACGGGGTCCTACGAGCAGTACTTC. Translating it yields CAGSLVTGSYEQYF.

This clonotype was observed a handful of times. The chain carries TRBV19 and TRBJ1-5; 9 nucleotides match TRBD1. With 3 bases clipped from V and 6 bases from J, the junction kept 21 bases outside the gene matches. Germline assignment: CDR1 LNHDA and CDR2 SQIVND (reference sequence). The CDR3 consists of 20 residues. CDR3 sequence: CASSINGWGDRVGFFQPQHF. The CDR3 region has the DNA TGTGCCAGTAGTATTAATGGTTGGGGGGACAGGGTAGGTTTCTTTCAGCCCCAGCATTTT.

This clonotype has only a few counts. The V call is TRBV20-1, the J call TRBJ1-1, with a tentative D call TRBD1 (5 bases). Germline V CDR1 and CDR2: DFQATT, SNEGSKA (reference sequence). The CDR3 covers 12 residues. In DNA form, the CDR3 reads TGCAGGGTGGGGCAGGTTGACCCTGAAGCTTTCTTT. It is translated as CRVGQVDPEAFF.

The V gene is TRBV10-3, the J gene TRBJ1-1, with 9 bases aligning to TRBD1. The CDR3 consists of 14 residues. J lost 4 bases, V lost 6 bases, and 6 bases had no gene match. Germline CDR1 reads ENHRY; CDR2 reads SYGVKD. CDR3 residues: CAISGDRVGTEAFF. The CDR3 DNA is TGTGCCATCAGCGGGGACAGGGTGGGCACTGAAGCTTTCTTT.

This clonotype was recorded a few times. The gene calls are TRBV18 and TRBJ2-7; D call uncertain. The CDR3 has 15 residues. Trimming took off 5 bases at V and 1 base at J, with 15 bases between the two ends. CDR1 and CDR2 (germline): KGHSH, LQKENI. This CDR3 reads CASSTGRTTSYEQYF. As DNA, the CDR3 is TGTGCCAGCTCAACTGGACGGACGACATCCTACGAGCAGTACTTC.

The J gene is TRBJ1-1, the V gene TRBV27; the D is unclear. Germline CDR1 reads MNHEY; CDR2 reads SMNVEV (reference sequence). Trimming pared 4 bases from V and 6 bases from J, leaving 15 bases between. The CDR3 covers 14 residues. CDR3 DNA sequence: TGTGCCAGCAGTTCATGGGTCTCGGCCCCTGAAGCTTTCTTT. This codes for CASSSWVSAPEAFF.

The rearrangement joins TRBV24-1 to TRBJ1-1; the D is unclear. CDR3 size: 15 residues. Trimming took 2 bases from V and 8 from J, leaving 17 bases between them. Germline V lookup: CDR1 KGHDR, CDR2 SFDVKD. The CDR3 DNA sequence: TGTGCCACCAGTGATTCCACCTCTCCAACTGGGGAAGCTTTCTTT. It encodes CATSDSTSPTGEAFF.

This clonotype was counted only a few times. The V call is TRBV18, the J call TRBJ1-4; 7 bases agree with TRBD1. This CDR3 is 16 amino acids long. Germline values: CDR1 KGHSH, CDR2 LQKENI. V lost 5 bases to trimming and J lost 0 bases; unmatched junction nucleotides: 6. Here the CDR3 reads CASSGQEPATNEKLFF. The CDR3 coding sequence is TGTGCCAGCTCAGGACAGGAACCCGCAACTAATGAAAAACTGTTTTTT.

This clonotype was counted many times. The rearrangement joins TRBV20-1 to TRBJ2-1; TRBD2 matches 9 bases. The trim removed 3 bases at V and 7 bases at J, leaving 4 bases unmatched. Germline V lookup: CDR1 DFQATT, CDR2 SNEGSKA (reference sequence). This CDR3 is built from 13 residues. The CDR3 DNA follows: TGCAGTGCTAGGCGGGGGGGCCGTAATGAGCAGTTCTTC. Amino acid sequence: CSARRGGRNEQFF.

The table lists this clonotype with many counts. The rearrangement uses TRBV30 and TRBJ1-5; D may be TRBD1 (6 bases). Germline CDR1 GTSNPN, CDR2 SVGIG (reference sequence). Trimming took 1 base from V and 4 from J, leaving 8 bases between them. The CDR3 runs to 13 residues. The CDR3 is CAWSGQENQPQHF. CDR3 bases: TGTGCCTGGAGTGGACAGGAAAATCAGCCCCAGCATTTT.

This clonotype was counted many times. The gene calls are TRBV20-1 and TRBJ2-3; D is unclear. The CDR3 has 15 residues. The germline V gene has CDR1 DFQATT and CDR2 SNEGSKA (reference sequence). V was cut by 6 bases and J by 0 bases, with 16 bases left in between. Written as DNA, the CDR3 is TGCAGTGCCCTACTCCCATCCACTAGCACAGATACGCAGTATTTT. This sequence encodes CSALLPSTSTDTQYF.

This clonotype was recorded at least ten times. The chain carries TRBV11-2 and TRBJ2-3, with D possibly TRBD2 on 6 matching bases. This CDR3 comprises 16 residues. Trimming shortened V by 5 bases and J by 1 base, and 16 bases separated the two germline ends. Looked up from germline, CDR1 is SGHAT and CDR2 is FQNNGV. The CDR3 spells CASSAREVSGTDTQYF. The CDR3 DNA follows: TGTGCCAGCAGCGCCAGGGAGGTTTCGGGCACAGATACGCAGTATTTT.

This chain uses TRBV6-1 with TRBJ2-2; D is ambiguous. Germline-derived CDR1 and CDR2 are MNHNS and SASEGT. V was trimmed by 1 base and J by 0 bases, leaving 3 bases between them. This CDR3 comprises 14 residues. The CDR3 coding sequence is TGTGCCAGCAGTGAAGTCGCGAACACCGGGGAGCTGTTTTTT. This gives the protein CASSEVANTGELFF.

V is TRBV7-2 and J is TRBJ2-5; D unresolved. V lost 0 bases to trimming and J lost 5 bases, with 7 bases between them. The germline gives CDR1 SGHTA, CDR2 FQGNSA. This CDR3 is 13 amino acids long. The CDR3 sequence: CASSLAARETQYF. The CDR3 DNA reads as TGTGCCAGCAGCTTAGCGGCGAGGGAGACCCAGTACTTC.